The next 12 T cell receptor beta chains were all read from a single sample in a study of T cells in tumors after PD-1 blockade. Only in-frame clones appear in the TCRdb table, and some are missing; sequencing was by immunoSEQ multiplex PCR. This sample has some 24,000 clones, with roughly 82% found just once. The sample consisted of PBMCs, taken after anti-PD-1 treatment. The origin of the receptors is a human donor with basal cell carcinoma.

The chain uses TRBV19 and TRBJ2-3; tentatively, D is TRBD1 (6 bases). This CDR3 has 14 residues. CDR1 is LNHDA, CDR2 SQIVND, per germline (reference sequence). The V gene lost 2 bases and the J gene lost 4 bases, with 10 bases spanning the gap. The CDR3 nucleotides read TGTGCCAGTAGTATACAGGGGAGCTCAGATACGCAGTATTTT. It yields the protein CASSIQGSSDTQYF.

The DNA of the CDR3 is TGTGCCAGCAGTTTATCGCGAGGGACTGAAGCTTTCTTT. It encodes CASSLSRGTEAFF. J is TRBJ1-1 and V is TRBV27; no clear D gene. The V end lost 0 bases, the J end lost 5 bases, and 7 bases lay between the germline ends. The CDR3 has 13 amino acids. The germline V gene has CDR1 MNHEY and CDR2 SMNVEV (reference sequence).

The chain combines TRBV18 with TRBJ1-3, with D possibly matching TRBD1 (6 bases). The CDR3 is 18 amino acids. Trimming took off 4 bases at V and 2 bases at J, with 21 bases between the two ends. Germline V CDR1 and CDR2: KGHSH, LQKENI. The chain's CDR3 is CASSLVSVGGSTGNTIYF. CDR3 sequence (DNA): TGTGCCAGCTCACTAGTCTCCGTCGGGGGCAGCACTGGAAACACCATATATTTT. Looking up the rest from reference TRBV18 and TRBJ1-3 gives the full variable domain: NAGVMQNPRHLVRRRGQEARLRCSPMKGHSHVYWYRQLPEEGLKFMVYLQKENIIDESGMPKERFSAEFPKEGPSILRIQQVVRGDSAAYFCASSLVSVGGSTGNTIYFGEGSWLTVV.

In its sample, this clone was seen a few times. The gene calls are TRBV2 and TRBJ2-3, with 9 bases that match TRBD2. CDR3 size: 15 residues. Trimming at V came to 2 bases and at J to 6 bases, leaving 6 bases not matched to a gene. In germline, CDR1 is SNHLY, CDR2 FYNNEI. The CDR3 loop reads CASSESGGNGDTQYF. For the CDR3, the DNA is TGTGCCAGCAGTGAAAGCGGGGGGAATGGGGATACGCAGTATTTT.

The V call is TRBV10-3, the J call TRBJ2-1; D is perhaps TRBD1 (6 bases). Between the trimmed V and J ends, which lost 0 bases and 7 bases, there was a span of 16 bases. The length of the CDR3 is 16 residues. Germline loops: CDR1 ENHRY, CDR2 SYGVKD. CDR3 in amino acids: CAISESGQGSRNEQFF. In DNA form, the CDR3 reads TGTGCCATCAGTGAGTCGGGGCAGGGGTCGAGGAATGAGCAGTTCTTC.

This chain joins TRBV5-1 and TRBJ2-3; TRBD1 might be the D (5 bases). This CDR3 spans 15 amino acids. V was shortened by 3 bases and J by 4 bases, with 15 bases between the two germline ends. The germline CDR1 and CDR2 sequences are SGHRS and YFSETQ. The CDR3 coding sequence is TGCGCCAGCAGCTCCCCGACAGAAGGGGCAGATACGCAGTATTTT. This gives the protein CASSSPTEGADTQYF.

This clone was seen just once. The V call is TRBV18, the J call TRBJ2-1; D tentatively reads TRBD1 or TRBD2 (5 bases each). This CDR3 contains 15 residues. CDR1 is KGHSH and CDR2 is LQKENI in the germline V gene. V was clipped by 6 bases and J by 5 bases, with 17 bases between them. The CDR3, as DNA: TGTGCCAGCTCCGACCCCGGGGCCCCTGACAATGAGCAGTTCTTC. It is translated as CASSDPGAPDNEQFF.

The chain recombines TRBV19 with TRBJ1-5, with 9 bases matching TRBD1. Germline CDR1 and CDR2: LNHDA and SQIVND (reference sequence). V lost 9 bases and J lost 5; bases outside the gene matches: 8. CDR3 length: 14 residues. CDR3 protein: CASHYRGHDQPQHF. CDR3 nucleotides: TGTGCCAGCCACTACAGGGGGCATGATCAGCCCCAGCATTTT.

CDR3 in amino acids: CASSYKRGALYNEQFF. CDR3 sequence (DNA): TGTGCCAGCAGCTACAAGCGGGGGGCCTTATACAATGAGCAGTTCTTC. The chain employs TRBV7-2 and TRBJ2-1; 9 bases line up with TRBD2. CDR1 and CDR2 from the germline V gene are SGHTA and FQGNSA. The CDR3 spans 16 residues. Germline trimming cut 4 bases from V and 4 bases from J; bases unmatched to any gene: 8.

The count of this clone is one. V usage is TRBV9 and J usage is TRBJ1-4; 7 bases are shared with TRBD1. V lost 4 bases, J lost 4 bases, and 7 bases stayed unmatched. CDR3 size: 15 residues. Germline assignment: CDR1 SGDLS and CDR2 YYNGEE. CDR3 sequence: CASSPRQGDNEKLFF. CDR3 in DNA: TGTGCCAGCAGCCCTCGACAGGGAGATAATGAAAAACTGTTTTTT.

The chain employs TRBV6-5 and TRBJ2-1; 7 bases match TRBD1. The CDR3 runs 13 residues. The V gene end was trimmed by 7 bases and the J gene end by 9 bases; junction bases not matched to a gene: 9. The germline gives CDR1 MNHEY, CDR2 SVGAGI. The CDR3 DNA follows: TGTGCCAGCATAGAAGGGACAGCTAGTGAGCAGTTCTTC. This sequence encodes CASIEGTASEQFF.

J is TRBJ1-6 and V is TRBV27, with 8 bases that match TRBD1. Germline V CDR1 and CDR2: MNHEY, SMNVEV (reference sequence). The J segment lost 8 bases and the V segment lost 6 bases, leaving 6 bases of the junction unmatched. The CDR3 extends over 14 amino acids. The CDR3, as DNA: TGTGCCAGCAGCCCAGACAGGGGATATTCACCCCTCCACTTT. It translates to CASSPDRGYSPLHF.